Listed below are T cell receptor beta chains from one sample, sequenced in a study of T-cell memory formation after mild COVID-19. In TCRdb, the 5' RACE reads were re-called with MiXCR into one record per CDR3 protein. The sample has under 250,000 distinct CDR3 sequences, approximately 9% seen once. The sample taken for sequencing was PBMCs or a T cell subset sorted from them (not recorded which). The receptors shown here come from a man between 18 and 35 years old who had mild COVID-19 (a few samples of this study predate the infection). Cell type and time point are not known. Both conserved end residues are part of each CDR3. Each record gives: V gene, J gene, D gene, clone size, CDR3 DNA, CDR3 protein. A D gene is named only where the DNA matches it firmly. Clone sizes are given selectively: once, few, many, or a class where the clone is expanded.

>TRBV5-1|TRBJ2-5|TRBD1|many
TGCGCCAGCAGCTTCCCGGGACAGGGGGACCAAGAGACCCAGTACTTC
CASSFPGQGDQETQYF
>TRBV5-5|TRBJ2-2|NA|NA
TGTGCCAGCGGCCCGCGACCTTCGTATGGGGAGCTGTTTTTT
CASGPRPSYGELFF
>TRBV15|TRBJ1-2|TRBD1|few
TGTGCCACCAGCACCGGGACAGGGGGTGGCTACACCTTC
CATSTGTGGGYTF
>TRBV7-9|TRBJ1-2|NA|many
TGTGCCAGCAGCTTAGCGGGATATGGCTACACCTTC
CASSLAGYGYTF
>TRBV9|TRBJ1-2|TRBD1|NA
TGTGCCAGCAGCGACCCGACAGGGGTAGGCTATGGCTACACCTTC
CASSDPTGVGYGYTF
>TRBV4-2|TRBJ2-5|NA|few
TGTGCCAGCAGCCAAGATCCATCGGGGGACGAGACCCAGTACTTC
CASSQDPSGDETQYF
>TRBV14|TRBJ1-2|TRBD1|many
TGTGCCAGCAGCCCAGGGACAGGCTACAACTATGGCTACACCTTC
CASSPGTGYNYGYTF
>TRBV20-1|TRBJ2-7|NA|NA
TGCAGTGCTAGACCGACCCTGGAGGTTCGAGAGCAGTACTTC
CSARPTLEVREQYF
>TRBV4-1|TRBJ2-3|NA|NA
TGCGCCAGCAGCCAAGGCTTTTTGGCGGTGAGGCAGTATTTT
CASSQGFLAVRQYF
>TRBV7-9|TRBJ1-1|TRBD1|many
TGTGCCAGCAGACCCGGACAGGAAGGTGAAGCTTTCTTT
CASRPGQEGEAFF
>TRBV6-4|TRBJ1-5|NA|few
TGTGCCAGCAGTGCCTCAGGGAATCAGCCCCAGCATTTT
CASSASGNQPQHF
>TRBV5-6|TRBJ2-5|TRBD1|many
TGTGCCAGCAGCTTGCCCAGGACAGGGAAAGAGACCCAGTACTTC
CASSLPRTGKETQYF
>TRBV7-2|TRBJ1-5|NA|many
TGTGCCAGCAGCTTAGCCCAACCTAGGGACCCAAGAGCTCAGCCCCAGCATTTT
CASSLAQPRDPRAQPQHF